This T cell receptor beta chain was sequenced for a study of blood T cells in healthy people across ages. Primers used in a second PCR of about 7 to 12 cycles were a sample-barcoded 5' primer and a J-beta primer mix. Sequencing of every sample gave 2.5 million or more CDR3-containing paired-end reads. Each CDR3 protein is one row after TCRdb ran MiXCR on the 5' RACE reads. The sample yields about 1.1 million distinct CDR3 sequences, around two fifths seen once. This CDR3 has 14 residues. Germline CDR1 reads SGHAT; CDR2 reads FQNNGV. V lost 5 bases, J lost 7 bases, and 18 bases lay in between. Comments on this clonotype: Its antigen remains unknown.

Study-level points and caveats: The study lacked donor CMV status, which possibly confounded expanded clonotype changes.

V is TRBV11-2 and J is TRBJ2-7, with D maybe TRBD1 (6 bases). The source material was blood. This clonotype originated in a man between 18 and 35 years old in good health. The CDR3 sequence is CASSQLTRGHEQYF. In DNA, the CDR3 is TGTGCCAGCAGCCAGTTAACCAGGGGACATGAGCAGTACTTC. Together with reference TRBV11-2 and TRBJ2-7, the CDR3 gives the full variable domain: EAGVAQSPRYKIIEKRQSVAFWCNPISGHATLYWYQQILGQGPKLLIQFQNNGVVDDSQLPKDRFSAERLKGVDSTLKIQPAKLEDSAVYLCASSQLTRGHEQYFGPGTRLTVT.